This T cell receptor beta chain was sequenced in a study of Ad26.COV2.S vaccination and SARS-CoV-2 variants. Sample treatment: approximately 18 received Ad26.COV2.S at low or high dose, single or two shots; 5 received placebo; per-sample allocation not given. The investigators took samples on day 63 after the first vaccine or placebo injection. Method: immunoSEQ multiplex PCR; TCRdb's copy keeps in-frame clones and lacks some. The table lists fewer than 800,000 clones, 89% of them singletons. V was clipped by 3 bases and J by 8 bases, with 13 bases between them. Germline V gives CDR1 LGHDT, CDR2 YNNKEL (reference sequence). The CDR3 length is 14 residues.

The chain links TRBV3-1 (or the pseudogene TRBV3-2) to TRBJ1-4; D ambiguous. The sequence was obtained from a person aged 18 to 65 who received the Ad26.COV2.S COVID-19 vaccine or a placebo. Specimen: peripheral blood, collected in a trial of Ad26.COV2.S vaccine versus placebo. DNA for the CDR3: TGTGCCAGCAGCCAGGGCAGTGTAGGCGAAAAACTGTTTTTT. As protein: CASSQGSVGEKLFF.